These 25 T cell receptor beta chains share one sample of origin, sequenced in a study of shared clonotypes between healthy human individuals (dated by TCRdb to between 2020 and 2021). The library was prepared using the immunoSEQ multiplex PCR assay. The clones in this table, taken by TCRdb from immuneACCESS, are in-frame only. Not every clone is retained; where verified, under half of the shortfall comes from an unresolved V gene, and the cause of the rest is unknown. The sample contains some 980,000 clones, around 80% of them found a single time. In total, the top ten clones hold about 1.5% of the sample. Sequenced input: memory CD4+ T cells sorted from blood. In light of the paper, this sample's cell subset or site label describes: CD45RA-negative fraction. The receptors originated from a man aged 18-30 years in good health.

The chain employs TRBV27 and TRBJ2-5; tentatively, D is TRBD1 (8 bases). Trimming left V 8 bases short and J 5 bases short, with 21 bases between. Germline assignment: CDR1 MNHEY and CDR2 SMNVEV (reference sequence). CDR3 length equals 15 residues. The CDR3 nucleotides read TGTGCCAGCCGGGGGGCAGGGGGCGAAGGGGAGACCCAGTACTTC. This gives the protein CASRGAGGEGETQYF.

The chain links TRBV7-2 to TRBJ2-3; the match to TRBD2 covers 15 bases. This CDR3 is 18 amino acids long. V lost 2 bases, J lost 5 bases, and 8 bases stayed unmatched. Germline V gene data show CDR1 as SGHTA and CDR2 as FQGNSA. In DNA, the CDR3 is TGTGCCAGCAGCTTAACCGCCGGGACTAGCGGGAGGCGAGATACGCAGTATTTT. Protein: CASSLTAGTSGRRDTQYF.

This clone appeared a single time. The rearrangement uses TRBV11-2 and TRBJ2-7; D unclear. Germline loops: CDR1 SGHAT, CDR2 FQNNGV. Trimming shortened V by 1 base and J by 0 bases, and 7 bases separated the two germline ends. The length of the CDR3 is 14 residues. Here the CDR3 DNA reads TGTGCCAGCAGCTTAGGGGGAAGCTCCTACGAGCAGTACTTC. Translation gives CASSLGGSSYEQYF.

This clone was detected once. This chain joins TRBV4-3 and TRBJ1-2, with unresolved D. Germline V gene sequence: CDR1 LGHNA, CDR2 YSLEER. This CDR3 comprises 15 residues. The germline V and J ends were trimmed by 0 bases and 8 bases, with 16 bases remaining between them. The CDR3 loop is CASSQDRGSRSGYTF. CDR3 DNA sequence: TGCGCCAGCAGCCAAGATCGTGGGTCGCGGAGCGGCTACACCTTC.

V is TRBV27 and J is TRBJ2-7; tentative D call: TRBD1 (6 bases). V lost 6 bases, J lost 3 bases, and 15 bases lay in between. From germline, CDR1 is MNHEY and CDR2 SMNVEV (reference sequence). The CDR3 extends over 14 amino acids. The CDR3 nucleotides are TGTGCCAGCAGCAACAACAGGGCCGGCTACGAGCAGTACTTC. Its translation: CASSNNRAGYEQYF.

The chain has TRBV4-3 and TRBJ2-5, with 9 positions matching TRBD1. CDR1 is LGHNA, CDR2 YSLEER, per germline. V was clipped by 3 bases and J by 5 bases; unmatched bases: 7. This CDR3 region has 15 residues. The CDR3 is CASSQGQGRGETQYF. CDR3 bases: TGCGCCAGCAGCCAGGGACAGGGTCGGGGGGAGACCCAGTACTTC.

The chain links TRBV25-1 to TRBJ2-7; TRBD2 agrees at 9 bases. The CDR3 length is 14 residues. The trim removed 3 bases at V and 2 bases at J, leaving 2 bases unmatched. The V gene's germline CDR1 is MGHDK and CDR2 SYGVNS. In DNA form, the CDR3 reads TGTGCCAGCAGTGATAGCGGGAGCACCTACGAGCAGTACTTC. Translating gives CASSDSGSTYEQYF.

In its sample, this clone was seen a few times. The chain carries TRBV14 and TRBJ1-1, with 9 bases that match TRBD1. The CDR3 is made up of 19 amino acids. The V gene's germline CDR1 is SGHDN and CDR2 FVKESK. V shed 4 bases and J 1 base; nucleotides not matched to a gene: 16. The DNA for the CDR3 is TGTGCCAGCAGCCCCGGACCGGGACAGGGACAATACAAGAACACTGAAGCTTTCTTT. Translated: CASSPGPGQGQYKNTEAFF. Complete variable domain (other parts from reference TRBV14 and TRBJ1-1): EAGVTQFPSHSVIEKGQTVTLRCDPISGHDNLYWYRRVMGKEIKFLLHFVKESKQDESGMPNNRFLAERTGGTYSTLKVQPAELEDSGVYFCASSPGPGQGQYKNTEAFFGQGTRLTVV.

Remarks on this clone: This sample also contains other DNA sequences that code for the same CDR3. The V and J genes are TRBV7-2 and TRBJ2-2; D unclear. Looked up from germline, CDR1 is SGHTA and CDR2 is FQGNSA. The CDR3 is made up of 14 amino acids. The V end was cut by 1 base, the J end by 4 bases, with 7 bases between. CDR3 DNA: TGTGCCAGCAGCTTAGTCGGTTCCACCGGGGAGCTGTTTTTT. Translating gives CASSLVGSTGELFF.

The gene calls are TRBV5-8 and TRBJ1-5, with 9 bases fitting TRBD1. The length of the CDR3 is 15 residues. Per germline, CDR1 SGHTS and CDR2 YDEGEE. Trimming cost V 1 base and J 4 bases; bases outside gene matches: 3. The chain's CDR3 is CASSLYGTGNQPQHF. The CDR3 nucleotides are TGTGCCAGCAGCTTGTACGGGACAGGGAATCAGCCCCAGCATTTT.

This chain connects TRBV6-6 to TRBJ2-3; D is perhaps TRBD1 or TRBD2 (5 bases each). The germline V gene has CDR1 MNHNY and CDR2 SVGAGI (reference sequence). V lost 5 bases, J lost 2 bases, and 17 bases lay in between. The length of the CDR3 is 16 residues. The CDR3 coding sequence is TGTGCCAGCAGTCACCCCGGGACCAAAGTCACAGATACGCAGTATTTT. This encodes CASSHPGTKVTDTQYF.

The chain is built from TRBV2 and TRBJ2-5; 8 bases agree with TRBD2. This CDR3 spans 14 amino acids. J was trimmed by 3 bases and V by 6 bases; bases with no gene match: 6. Germline CDR1 and CDR2: SNHLY and FYNNEI. DNA for the CDR3: TGTGCCAGCAGCTCGGGACTAGGGGAAGAGACCCAGTACTTC. Protein product: CASSSGLGEETQYF.

The V call is TRBV25-1, the J call TRBJ2-5, with 8 bases lining up with TRBD1. Germline CDR1 MGHDK, CDR2 SYGVNS. This CDR3 spans 15 amino acids. The trim removed 5 bases at V and 4 bases at J, leaving 9 bases unmatched. CDR3 DNA sequence: TGTGCCAGCAGTTTCGCGGGACAGGTATCAGAGACCCAGTACTTC. As protein: CASSFAGQVSETQYF.

V and J are TRBV19 and TRBJ2-3; a possible D gene is TRBD1 (6 bases). Germline lookup yields CDR1 LNHDA and CDR2 SQIVND (reference sequence). The CDR3 has 13 residues. Trimming removed 4 bases at V and 7 bases at J, with 12 bases between. In DNA form, the CDR3 reads TGTGCCAGTAGTAGTCCAGGGGCCAATACGCAGTATTTT. It specifies CASSSPGANTQYF.

This clone has a handful of counts. This chain connects TRBV6-1 to TRBJ1-1; D may be TRBD1 (5 bases). The V gene's germline CDR1 is MNHNS and CDR2 SASEGT. There are 15 residues in the CDR3. V was shortened by 7 bases and J by 8 bases, with 23 bases between the two germline ends. The CDR3 spells CASTTRRQGPPEAFF. The CDR3 DNA sequence: TGTGCCAGCACCACCCGAAGGCAGGGACCACCAGAAGCTTTCTTT.

The chain carries TRBV19 and TRBJ2-1, with D maybe TRBD2 (6 bases). The CDR3 is 14 amino acids. Per germline, CDR1 LNHDA and CDR2 SQIVND (reference sequence). The ends were cut back, 1 base at V and 3 bases at J, with 7 bases in the middle. CDR3 DNA sequence: TGTGCCAGTAGTATAGGGACTATCTACAATGAGCAGTTCTTC. Translated: CASSIGTIYNEQFF.

Here the CDR3 reads CASTQPAGYAKNIQYF. The CDR3 bases are TGTGCCAGCACCCAACCGGCAGGGTATGCCAAAAACATTCAGTACTTC. V is TRBV28 and J is TRBJ2-4; D perhaps matches TRBD1 (5 bases). Trimming took 7 bases from V and 1 from J, leaving 17 bases between them. The germline V gene has CDR1 MDHEN and CDR2 SYDVKM. The CDR3 runs 16 residues.

V usage is TRBV2 and J usage is TRBJ2-2, with D tentatively TRBD1 (6 bases). This CDR3 contains 13 residues. The germline V gene has CDR1 SNHLY and CDR2 FYNNEI. V was trimmed by 6 bases and J by 6 bases, leaving 11 bases between them. The CDR3 nucleotides are TGTGCCAGCAGCGCACAGGGCTCCGGGGAGCTGTTTTTT. Its translation: CASSAQGSGELFF.

The chain recombines TRBV2 with TRBJ1-4; unclear D gene. Germline-derived CDR1 and CDR2 are SNHLY and FYNNEI. This CDR3 spans 11 amino acids. V lost 4 bases, J lost 8 bases, and 5 bases lay in between. The CDR3, as DNA: TGTGCCAGCAGTGCTGAGGAAAAACTGTTTTTT. Protein sequence: CASSAEEKLFF.

A note on this clone: This likely came from a read error, as a far larger clone is one base away. The chain's CDR3 is CASSVTLSNQPQHF. The CDR3 bases are TGTGCCAGCAGTGTGACACTTAGCAATCAGCCCCAGCATTTT. The chain links TRBV5-6 to TRBJ1-5, with unresolved D. The germline V gene encodes CDR1 SGHDT and CDR2 YYEEEE. Trimming removed 5 bases at V and 0 bases at J, with 9 bases between. The CDR3 runs 14 residues.

The V call is TRBV29-1, the J call TRBJ2-7, with 9 bases aligning to TRBD2. Germline V gives CDR1 SQVTM, CDR2 ANQGSEA. The CDR3 runs 15 residues. V shed 4 bases, J shed 2 bases, and the junction held 9 bases outside the gene matches. CDR3 DNA: TGCAGCGTTGGAAAATCTAGCGGGGCCCCCTACGAGCAGTACTTC. This translates into CSVGKSSGAPYEQYF.

The J gene is TRBJ2-5, the V gene TRBV13, with 7 bases identical to TRBD2. From germline, CDR1 is PRHDT and CDR2 FYEKMQ (reference sequence). This CDR3 has 15 residues. J lost 5 bases, V lost 3 bases, and 9 bases had no gene match. The CDR3 coding sequence is TGTGCCAGCAGCTTCGAGCGGGGCAAGCAGGAGACCCAGTACTTC. Its translation is CASSFERGKQETQYF.

The gene calls are TRBV27 and TRBJ2-2; D not certain. The CDR3 length is 15 residues. In germline, CDR1 is MNHEY, CDR2 SMNVEV (reference sequence). V was shortened by 3 bases and J by 1 base, with 9 bases between the two germline ends. CDR3 sequence reads: CASSLLRENTGELFF. DNA for the CDR3: TGTGCCAGCAGTTTGCTTAGGGAGAACACCGGGGAGCTGTTTTTT.

The CDR3 here is CASRSTSSTDTQYF. The CDR3 nucleotides read TGCGCCAGCAGATCAACGAGTAGCACAGATACGCAGTATTTT. The chain recombines TRBV5-1 with TRBJ2-3; D not resolved. Germline V gene sequence: CDR1 SGHRS, CDR2 YFSETQ. Trimming pared 5 bases from V and 0 bases from J, leaving 10 bases between. The CDR3 spans 14 residues.

The chain is built from TRBV7-2 and TRBJ2-3, with TRBD1 matching 7 bases. The CDR3 has 15 amino acids. Germline V gives CDR1 SGHTA, CDR2 FQGNSA. The ends lost 3 bases at V and 6 bases at J; junction bases unmatched: 9. The CDR3: CASSLTGSSGDTQYF. As DNA, the CDR3 is TGTGCCAGCAGCTTGACAGGGTCCTCGGGGGATACGCAGTATTTT.